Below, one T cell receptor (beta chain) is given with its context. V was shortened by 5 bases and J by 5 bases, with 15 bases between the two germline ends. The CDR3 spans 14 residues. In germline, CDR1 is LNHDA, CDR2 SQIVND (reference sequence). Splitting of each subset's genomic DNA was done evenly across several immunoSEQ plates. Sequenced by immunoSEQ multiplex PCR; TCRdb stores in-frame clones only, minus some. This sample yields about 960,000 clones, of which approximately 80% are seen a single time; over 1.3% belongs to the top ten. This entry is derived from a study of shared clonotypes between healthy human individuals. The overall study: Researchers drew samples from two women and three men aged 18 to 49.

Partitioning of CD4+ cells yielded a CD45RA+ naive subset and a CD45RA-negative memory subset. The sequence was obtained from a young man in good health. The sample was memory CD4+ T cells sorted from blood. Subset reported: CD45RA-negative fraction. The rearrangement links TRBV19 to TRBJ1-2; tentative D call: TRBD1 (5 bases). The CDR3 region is CASSVGTEAYGYTF. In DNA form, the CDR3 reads TGTGCCAGTAGTGTCGGGACGGAAGCTTATGGCTACACCTTC.